This passage covers 5 T cell receptor beta chains from one sample sequenced in a study of cytomegalovirus exposure and HLA in healthy donors. PCR employed 60 Vbeta and 13 Jbeta primers. The protocol was immunoSEQ multiplex PCR, while the TCRdb copy is restricted to in-frame clones and leaves out a portion. The table includes 150,000 to 250,000 clones, 70% to 80% detected once. Sequencing was performed on PBMCs. All receptors come from a girl between 5 and 17 years old in good health and CMV-seropositive.

This clone has more than one count but fewer than ten. The J gene is TRBJ2-3, the V gene TRBV2; 7 nucleotides line up with TRBD1. Trimming removed 8 bases from V and 1 base from J; junction bases left unmatched: 0. The CDR3 covers 12 residues. Germline CDR1 is SNHLY and CDR2 is FYNNEI. Here the CDR3 DNA reads TGTGCCAGCGGACAGGGCACAGATACGCAGTATTTT. The encoded protein is CASGQGTDTQYF.

The CDR3 nucleotides read TGTGCTAGTGGTTTGCCGGACCAGGGGATGCGAGCCAAAAACATTCAGTACTTC. Protein product: CASGLPDQGMRAKNIQYF. The gene calls are TRBV12-5 and TRBJ2-4, with a tentative D call TRBD1 (6 bases). The CDR3 totals 18 residues. Germline CDR1 is LGHNT and CDR2 is FRNRAP. Trimming removed 2 bases from V and 0 bases from J, with 17 bases in between.

The CDR3: CASSQVGREGDEAFF. CDR3 coding DNA: TGCGCCAGCAGCCAAGTAGGGAGGGAGGGGGATGAAGCTTTCTTT. The rearrangement joins TRBV4-1 to TRBJ1-1, with D possibly TRBD1 on 6 matching bases. This CDR3 spans 15 amino acids. Germline V CDR1 and CDR2: MGHRA, YSYEKL. V lost 1 base and J 7 bases, leaving 16 bases between the germline ends.

V usage is TRBV9 and J usage is TRBJ2-1; 11 bases align to TRBD2. With V trimmed by 0 bases and J by 6 bases, 8 bases remained unmatched. Germline lookup yields CDR1 SGDLS and CDR2 YYNGEE. The CDR3 spans 17 residues. Here the CDR3 reads CASSVEWLAGGPNEQFF. DNA of the CDR3: TGTGCCAGCAGCGTAGAGTGGCTAGCGGGGGGCCCCAATGAGCAGTTCTTC.

The chain links TRBV10-1 to TRBJ2-5, with 14 positions matching TRBD2. The ends lost 6 bases at V and 5 bases at J; junction bases unmatched: 11. The germline gives CDR1 WNHNN, CDR2 SYGVQD (reference sequence). CDR3 length equals 17 residues. CDR3 nucleotide sequence: TGCGCCAGCAGCCTTGGGACTAGCGGGGGACCTTATGAGACCCAGTACTTC. Translating it yields CASSLGTSGGPYETQYF.